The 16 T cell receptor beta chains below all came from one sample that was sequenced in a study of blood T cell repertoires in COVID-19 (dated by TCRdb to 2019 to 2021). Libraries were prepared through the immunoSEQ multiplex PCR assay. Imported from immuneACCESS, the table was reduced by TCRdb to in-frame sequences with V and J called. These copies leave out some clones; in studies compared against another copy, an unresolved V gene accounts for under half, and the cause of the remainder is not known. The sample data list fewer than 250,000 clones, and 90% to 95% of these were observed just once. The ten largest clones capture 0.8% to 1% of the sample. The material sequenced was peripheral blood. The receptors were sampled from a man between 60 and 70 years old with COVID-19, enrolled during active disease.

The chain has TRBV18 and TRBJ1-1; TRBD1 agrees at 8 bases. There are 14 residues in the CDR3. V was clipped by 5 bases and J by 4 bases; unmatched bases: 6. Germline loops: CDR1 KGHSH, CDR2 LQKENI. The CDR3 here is CASSIGQGATEAFF. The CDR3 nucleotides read TGTGCCAGCTCAATAGGACAGGGCGCCACTGAAGCTTTCTTT.

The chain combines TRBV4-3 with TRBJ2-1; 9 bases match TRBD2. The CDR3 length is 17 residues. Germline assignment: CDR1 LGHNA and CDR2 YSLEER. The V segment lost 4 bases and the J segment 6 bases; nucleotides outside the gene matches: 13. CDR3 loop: CASSPHQFSGGPNEQFF. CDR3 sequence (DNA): TGCGCCAGCAGCCCTCACCAATTTAGCGGGGGACCCAATGAGCAGTTCTTC.

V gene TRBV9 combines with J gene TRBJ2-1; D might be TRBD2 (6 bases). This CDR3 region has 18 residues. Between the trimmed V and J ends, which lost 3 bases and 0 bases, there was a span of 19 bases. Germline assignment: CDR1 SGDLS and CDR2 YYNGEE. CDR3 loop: CASSGGTPQERSYNEQFF. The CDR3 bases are TGTGCCAGCAGCGGAGGGACTCCACAAGAACGCTCCTACAATGAGCAGTTCTTC. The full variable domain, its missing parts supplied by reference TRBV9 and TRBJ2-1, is DSGVTQTPKHLITATGQRVTLRCSPRSGDLSVYWYQQSLDQGLQFLIQYYNGEERAKGNILERFSAQQFPDLHSELNLSSLELGDSALYFCASSGGTPQERSYNEQFFGPGTRLTVL.

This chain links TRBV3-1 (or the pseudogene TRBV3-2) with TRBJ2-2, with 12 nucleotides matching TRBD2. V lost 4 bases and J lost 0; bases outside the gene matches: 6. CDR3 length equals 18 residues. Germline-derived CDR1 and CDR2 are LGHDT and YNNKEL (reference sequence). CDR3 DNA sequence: TGTGCCAGCAGCCGAGGCACTAGCGGGGGGCCGAACACCGGGGAGCTGTTTTTT. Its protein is CASSRGTSGGPNTGELFF.

The CDR3 coding sequence is TGCGCCAGCAGCCAAGATCGCGGACAGTCAAATAATTCACCCCTCCACTTT. Encoded protein: CASSQDRGQSNNSPLHF. The chain carries TRBV4-1 and TRBJ1-6; D is possibly TRBD1 (6 bases). This CDR3 is built from 17 residues. V was cut by 0 bases and J by 5 bases, with 14 bases left in between. Germline CDR1 and CDR2: MGHRA and YSYEKL.

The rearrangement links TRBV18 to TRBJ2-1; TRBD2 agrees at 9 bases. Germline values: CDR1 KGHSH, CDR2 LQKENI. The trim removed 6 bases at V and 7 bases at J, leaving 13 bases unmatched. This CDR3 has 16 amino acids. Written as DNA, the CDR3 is TGTGCCAGCTCCGGGGGGCTAGCGGGAACCTTTAATGAGCAGTTCTTC. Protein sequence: CASSGGLAGTFNEQFF. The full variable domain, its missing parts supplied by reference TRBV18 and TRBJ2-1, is NAGVMQNPRHLVRRRGQEARLRCSPMKGHSHVYWYRQLPEEGLKFMVYLQKENIIDESGMPKERFSAEFPKEGPSILRIQQVVRGDSAAYFCASSGGLAGTFNEQFFGPGTRLTVL.

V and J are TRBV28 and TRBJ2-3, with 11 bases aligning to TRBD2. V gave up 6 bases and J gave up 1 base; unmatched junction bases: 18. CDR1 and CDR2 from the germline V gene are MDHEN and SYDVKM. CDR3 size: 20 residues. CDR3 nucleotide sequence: TGTGCCAGCAGCAACCGACGAATCGACAGTAGCGGGAGGGGCACAGATACGCAGTATTTT. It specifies CASSNRRIDSSGRGTDTQYF.

The chain's CDR3 is CAWSVGTGISYEQYF. Written as DNA, the CDR3 is TGTGCCTGGAGTGTGGGGACAGGTATTTCCTACGAGCAGTACTTC. The chain combines TRBV30 with TRBJ2-7; 8 bases fit TRBD1. The germline gives CDR1 GTSNPN, CDR2 SVGIG (reference sequence). With 0 bases clipped from V and 1 base from J, the junction kept 5 bases outside the gene matches. CDR3 length: 15 amino acids.

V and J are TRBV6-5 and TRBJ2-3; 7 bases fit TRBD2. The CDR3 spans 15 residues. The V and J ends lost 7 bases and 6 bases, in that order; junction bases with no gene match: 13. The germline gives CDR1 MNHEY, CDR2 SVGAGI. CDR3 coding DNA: TGTGCCAGCAACCCAAACGGCGGGGGAGCGGATACGCAGTATTTT. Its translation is CASNPNGGGADTQYF.

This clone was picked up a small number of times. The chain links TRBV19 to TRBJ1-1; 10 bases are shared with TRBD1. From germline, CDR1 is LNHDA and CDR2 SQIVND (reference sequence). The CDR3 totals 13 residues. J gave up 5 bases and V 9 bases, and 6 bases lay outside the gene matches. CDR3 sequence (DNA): TGTGCCAGCAATGACAGGGGGCGAACTGAAGCTTTCTTT. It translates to CASNDRGRTEAFF.

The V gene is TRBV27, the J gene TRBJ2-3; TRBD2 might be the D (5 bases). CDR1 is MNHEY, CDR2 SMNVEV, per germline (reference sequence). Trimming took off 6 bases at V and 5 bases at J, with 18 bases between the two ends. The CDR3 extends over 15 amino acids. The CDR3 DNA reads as TGTGCCAGCAGCTACCGGGATCCCAGCCAAGATACGCAGTATTTT. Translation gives CASSYRDPSQDTQYF.

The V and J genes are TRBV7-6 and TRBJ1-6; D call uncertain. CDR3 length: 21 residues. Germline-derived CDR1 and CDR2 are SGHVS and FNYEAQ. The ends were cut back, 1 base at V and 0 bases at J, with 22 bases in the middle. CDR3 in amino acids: CASSLDARGSKGRSYNSPLHF. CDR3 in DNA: TGTGCCAGCAGCTTAGACGCGCGGGGATCGAAGGGCCGCTCCTATAATTCACCCCTCCACTTT.

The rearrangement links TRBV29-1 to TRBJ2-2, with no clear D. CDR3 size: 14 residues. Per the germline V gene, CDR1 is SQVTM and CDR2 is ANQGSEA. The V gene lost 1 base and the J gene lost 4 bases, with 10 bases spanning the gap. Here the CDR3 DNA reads TGCAGCGTTGAAGGGGCAGGCCCCACCGGGGAGCTGTTTTTT. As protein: CSVEGAGPTGELFF.

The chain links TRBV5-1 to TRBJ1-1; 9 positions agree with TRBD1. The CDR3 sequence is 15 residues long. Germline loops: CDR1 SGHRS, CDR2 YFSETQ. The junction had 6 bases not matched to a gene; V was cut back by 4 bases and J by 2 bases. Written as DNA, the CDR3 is TGCGCCAGCAGCCCACAGGGGGCGGGAAACACTGAAGCTTTCTTT. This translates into CASSPQGAGNTEAFF.

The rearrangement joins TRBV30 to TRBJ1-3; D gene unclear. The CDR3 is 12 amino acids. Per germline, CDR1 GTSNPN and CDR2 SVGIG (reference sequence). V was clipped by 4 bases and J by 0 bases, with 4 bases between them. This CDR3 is CAWTHSGNTIYF. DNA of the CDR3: TGTGCCTGGACCCACTCTGGAAACACCATATATTTT.

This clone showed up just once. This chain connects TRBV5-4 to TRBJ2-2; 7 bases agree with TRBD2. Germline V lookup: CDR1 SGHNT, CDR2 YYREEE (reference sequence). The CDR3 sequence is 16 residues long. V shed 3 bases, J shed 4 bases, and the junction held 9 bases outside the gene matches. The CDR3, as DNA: TGTGCCAGCAGCTCGGAGCGGGAAGACCTCACCGGGGAGCTGTTTTTT. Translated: CASSSEREDLTGELFF.